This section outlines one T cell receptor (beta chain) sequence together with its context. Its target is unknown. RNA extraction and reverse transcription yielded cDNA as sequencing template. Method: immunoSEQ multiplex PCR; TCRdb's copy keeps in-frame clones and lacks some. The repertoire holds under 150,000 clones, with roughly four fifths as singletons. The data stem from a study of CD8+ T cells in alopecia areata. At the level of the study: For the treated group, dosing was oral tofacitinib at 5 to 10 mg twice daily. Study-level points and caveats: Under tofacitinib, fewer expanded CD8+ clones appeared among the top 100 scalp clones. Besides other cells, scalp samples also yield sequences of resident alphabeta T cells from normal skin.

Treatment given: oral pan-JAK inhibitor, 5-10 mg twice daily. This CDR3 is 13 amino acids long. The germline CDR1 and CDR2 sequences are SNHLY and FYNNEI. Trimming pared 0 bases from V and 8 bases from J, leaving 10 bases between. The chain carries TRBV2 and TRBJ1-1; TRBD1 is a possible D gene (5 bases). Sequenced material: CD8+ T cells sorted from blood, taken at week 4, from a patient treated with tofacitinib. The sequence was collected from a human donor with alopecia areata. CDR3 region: CASSEARGREAFF. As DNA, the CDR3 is TGTGCCAGCAGTGAAGCGCGGGGCAGAGAAGCTTTCTTT.